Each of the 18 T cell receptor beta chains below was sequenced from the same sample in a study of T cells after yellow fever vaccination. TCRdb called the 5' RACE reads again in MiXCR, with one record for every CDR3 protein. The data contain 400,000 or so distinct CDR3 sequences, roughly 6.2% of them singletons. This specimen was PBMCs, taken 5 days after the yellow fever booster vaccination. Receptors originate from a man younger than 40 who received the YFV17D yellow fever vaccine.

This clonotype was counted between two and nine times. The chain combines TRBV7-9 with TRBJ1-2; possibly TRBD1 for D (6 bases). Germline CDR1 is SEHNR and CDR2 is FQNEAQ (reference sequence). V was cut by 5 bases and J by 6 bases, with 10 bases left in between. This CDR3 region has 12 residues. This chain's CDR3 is CASSRTEDGYTF. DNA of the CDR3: TGTGCCAGCAGCCGGACAGAGGATGGCTACACCTTC.

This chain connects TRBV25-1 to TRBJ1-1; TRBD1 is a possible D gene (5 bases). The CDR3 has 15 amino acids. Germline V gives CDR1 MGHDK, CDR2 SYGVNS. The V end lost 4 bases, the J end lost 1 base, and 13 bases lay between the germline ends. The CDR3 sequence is CASSGWGLANTEAFF. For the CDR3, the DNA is TGTGCCAGCAGTGGGTGGGGGTTGGCGAACACTGAAGCTTTCTTT.

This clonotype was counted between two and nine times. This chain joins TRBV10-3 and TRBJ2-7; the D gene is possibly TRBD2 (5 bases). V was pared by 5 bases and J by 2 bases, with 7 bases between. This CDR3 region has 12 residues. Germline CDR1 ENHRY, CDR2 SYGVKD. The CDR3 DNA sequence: TGTGCCATCAGTTCCGGGGCCTACGAGCAGTACTTC. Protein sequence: CAISSGAYEQYF.

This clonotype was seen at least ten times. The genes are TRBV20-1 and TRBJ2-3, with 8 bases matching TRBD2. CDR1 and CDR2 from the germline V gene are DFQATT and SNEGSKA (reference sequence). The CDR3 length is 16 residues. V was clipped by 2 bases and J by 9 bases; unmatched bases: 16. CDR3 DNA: TGCAGTGCTAGACCGGTTGGCCTAGCGGGTGGCGGAACGCAGTATTTT. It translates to CSARPVGLAGGGTQYF.

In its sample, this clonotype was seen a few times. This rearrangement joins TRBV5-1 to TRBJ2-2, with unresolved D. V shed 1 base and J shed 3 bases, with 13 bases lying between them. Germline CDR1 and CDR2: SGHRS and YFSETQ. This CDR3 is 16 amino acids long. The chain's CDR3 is CASSLTSRVDTGELFF. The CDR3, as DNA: TGCGCCAGCAGCTTGACGAGTAGGGTTGACACCGGGGAGCTGTTTTTT. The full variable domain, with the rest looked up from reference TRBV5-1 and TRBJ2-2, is KAGVTQTPRYLIKTRGQQVTLSCSPISGHRSVSWYQQTPGQGLQFLFEYFSETQRNKGNFPGRFSGRQFSNSRSEMNVSTLELGDSALYLCASSLTSRVDTGELFFGEGSRLTVL.

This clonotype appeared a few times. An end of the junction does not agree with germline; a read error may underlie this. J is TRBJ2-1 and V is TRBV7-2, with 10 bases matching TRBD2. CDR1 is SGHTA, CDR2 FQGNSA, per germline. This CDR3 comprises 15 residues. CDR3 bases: TGTGCCAGCACCTTAGGGACTAGCGCCTACAATGAGCAGTTCTTC. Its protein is CASTLGTSAYNEQFF. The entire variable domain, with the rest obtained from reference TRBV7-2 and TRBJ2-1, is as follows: GAGVSQSPSNKVTEKGKDVELRCDPISGHTALYWYRQSLGQGLEFLIYFQGNSAPDKSGLPSDRFSAERTGGSVSTLTIQRTQQEDSAVYLCASTLGTSAYNEQFFGPGTRLTVL.

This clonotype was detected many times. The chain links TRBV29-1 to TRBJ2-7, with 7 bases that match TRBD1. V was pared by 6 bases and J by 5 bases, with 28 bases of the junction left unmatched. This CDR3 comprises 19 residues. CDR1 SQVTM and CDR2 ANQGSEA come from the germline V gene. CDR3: CSVPGWDGPGGVFSHEQYF. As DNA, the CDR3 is TGCAGCGTCCCTGGGTGGGACGGTCCAGGGGGTGTGTTCTCTCACGAGCAGTACTTC.

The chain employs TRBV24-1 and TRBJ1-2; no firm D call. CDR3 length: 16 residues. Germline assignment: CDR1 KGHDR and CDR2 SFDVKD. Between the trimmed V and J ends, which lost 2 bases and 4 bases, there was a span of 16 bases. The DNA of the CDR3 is TGTGCCACCAGTGATTCCAGTAAGGGCACCATCTATGGCTACACCTTC. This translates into CATSDSSKGTIYGYTF.

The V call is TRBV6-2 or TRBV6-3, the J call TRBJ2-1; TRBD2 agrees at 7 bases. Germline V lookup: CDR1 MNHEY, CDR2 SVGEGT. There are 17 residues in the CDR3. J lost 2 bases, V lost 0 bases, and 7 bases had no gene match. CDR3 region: CASSYSVAGTTYNEQFF. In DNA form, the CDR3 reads TGTGCCAGCAGTTACTCGGTAGCCGGGACTACCTACAATGAGCAGTTCTTC.

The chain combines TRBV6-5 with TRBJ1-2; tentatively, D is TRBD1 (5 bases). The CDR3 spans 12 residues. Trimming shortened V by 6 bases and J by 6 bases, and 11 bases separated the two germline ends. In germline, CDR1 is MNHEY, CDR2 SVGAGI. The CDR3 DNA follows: TGTGCCAGCAGGGGACTGGGGGATGGCTACACCTTC. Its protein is CASRGLGDGYTF.

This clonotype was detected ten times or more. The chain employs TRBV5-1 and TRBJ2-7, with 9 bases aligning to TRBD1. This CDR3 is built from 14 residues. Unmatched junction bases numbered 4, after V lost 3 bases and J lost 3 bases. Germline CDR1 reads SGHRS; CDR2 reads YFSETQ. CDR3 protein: CASSSTGGFYEQYF. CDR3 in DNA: TGCGCCAGCAGCTCGACAGGGGGGTTCTACGAGCAGTACTTC.

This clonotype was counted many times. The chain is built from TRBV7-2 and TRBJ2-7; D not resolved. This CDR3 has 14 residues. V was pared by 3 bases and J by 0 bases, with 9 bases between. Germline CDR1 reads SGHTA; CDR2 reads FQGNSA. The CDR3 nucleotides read TGTGCCAGCAGCTTTAAGCTGGACTCCTACGAGCAGTACTTC. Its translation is CASSFKLDSYEQYF.

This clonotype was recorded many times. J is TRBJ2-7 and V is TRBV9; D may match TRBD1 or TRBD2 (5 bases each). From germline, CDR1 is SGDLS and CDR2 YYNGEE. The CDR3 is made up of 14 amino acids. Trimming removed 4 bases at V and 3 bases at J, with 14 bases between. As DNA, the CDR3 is TGTGCCAGCAGCTCCTCCGGGACCGACTACGAGCAGTACTTC. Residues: CASSSSGTDYEQYF.

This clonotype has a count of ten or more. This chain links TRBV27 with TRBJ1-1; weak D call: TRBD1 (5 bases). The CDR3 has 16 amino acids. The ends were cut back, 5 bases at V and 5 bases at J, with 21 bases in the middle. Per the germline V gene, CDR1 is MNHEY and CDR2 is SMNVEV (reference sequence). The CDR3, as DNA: TGTGCCAGCAGTCTAATCGGGGGGGGTATCAAAACTGAAGCTTTCTTT. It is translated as CASSLIGGGIKTEAFF.

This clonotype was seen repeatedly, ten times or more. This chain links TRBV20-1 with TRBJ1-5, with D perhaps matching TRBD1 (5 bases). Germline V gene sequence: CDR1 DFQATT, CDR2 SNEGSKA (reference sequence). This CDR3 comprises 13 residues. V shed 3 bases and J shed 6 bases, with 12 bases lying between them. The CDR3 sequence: CSASPWDGQPQHF. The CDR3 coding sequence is TGCAGTGCTAGCCCCTGGGACGGTCAGCCCCAGCATTTT.

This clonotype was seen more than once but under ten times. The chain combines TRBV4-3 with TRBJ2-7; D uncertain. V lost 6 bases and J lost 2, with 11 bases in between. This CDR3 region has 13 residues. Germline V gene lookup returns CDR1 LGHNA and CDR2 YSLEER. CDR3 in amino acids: CASSTVPPYEQYF. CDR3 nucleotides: TGCGCCAGCAGTACAGTCCCCCCCTACGAGCAGTACTTC.

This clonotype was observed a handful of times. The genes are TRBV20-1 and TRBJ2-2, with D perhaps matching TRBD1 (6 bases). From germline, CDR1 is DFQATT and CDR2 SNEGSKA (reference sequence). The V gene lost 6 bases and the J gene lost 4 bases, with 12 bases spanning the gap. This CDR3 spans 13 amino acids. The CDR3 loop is CSATLGGTGELFF. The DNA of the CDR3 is TGCAGTGCCACGCTAGGGGGCACCGGGGAGCTGTTTTTT.

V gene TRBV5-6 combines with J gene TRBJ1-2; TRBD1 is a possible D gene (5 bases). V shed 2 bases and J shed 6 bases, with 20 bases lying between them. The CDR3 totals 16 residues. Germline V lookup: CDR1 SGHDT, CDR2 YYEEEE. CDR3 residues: CASSFGTTIGGDGYTF. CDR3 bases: TGTGCCAGCAGCTTCGGGACCACAATTGGAGGGGATGGCTACACCTTC.